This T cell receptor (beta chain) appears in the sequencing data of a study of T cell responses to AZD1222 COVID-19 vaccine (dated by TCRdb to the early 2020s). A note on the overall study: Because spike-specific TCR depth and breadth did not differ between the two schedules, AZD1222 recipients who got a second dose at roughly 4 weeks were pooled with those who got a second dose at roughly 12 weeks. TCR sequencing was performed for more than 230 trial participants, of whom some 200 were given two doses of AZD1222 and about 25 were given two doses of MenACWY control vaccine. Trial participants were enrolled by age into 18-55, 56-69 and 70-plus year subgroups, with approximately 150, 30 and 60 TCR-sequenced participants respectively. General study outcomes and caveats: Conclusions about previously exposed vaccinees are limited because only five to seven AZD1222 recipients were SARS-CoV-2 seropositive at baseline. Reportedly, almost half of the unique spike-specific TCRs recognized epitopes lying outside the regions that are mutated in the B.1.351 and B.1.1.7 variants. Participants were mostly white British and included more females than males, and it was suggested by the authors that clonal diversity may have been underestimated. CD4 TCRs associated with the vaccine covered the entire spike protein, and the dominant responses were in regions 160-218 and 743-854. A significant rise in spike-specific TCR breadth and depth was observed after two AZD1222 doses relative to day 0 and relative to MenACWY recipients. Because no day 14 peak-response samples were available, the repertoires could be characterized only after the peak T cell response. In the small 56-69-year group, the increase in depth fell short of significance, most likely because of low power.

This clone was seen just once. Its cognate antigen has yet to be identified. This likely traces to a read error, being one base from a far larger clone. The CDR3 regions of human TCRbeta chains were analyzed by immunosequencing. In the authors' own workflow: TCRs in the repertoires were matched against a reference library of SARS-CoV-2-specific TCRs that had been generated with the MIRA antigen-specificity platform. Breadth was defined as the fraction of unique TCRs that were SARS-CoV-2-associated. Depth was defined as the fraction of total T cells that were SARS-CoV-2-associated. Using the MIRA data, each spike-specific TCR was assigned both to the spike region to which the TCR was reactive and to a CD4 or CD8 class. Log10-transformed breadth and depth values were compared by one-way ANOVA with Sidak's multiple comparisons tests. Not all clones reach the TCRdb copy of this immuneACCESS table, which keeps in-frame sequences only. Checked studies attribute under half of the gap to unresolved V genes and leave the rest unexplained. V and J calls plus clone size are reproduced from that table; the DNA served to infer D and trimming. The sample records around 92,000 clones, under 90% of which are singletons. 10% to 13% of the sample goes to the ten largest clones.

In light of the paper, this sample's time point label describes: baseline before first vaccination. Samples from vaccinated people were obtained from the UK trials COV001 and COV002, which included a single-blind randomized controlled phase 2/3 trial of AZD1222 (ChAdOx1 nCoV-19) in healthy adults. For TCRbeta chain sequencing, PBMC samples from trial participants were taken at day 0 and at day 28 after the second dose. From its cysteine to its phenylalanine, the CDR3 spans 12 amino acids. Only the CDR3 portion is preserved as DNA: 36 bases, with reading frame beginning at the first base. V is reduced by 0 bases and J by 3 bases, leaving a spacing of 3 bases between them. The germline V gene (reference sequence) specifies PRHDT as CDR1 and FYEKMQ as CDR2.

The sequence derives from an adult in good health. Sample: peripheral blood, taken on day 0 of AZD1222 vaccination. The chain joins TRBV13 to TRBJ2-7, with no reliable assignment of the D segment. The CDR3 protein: CASSLGNYEQYF. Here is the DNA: TGTGCCAGCAGCTTAGGGAACTACGAGCAGTACTTC. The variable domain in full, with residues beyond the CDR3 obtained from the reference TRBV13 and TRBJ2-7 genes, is AAGVIQSPRHLIKEKRETATLKCYPIPRHDTVYWYQQGPGQDPQFLISFYEKMQSDKGSIPDRFSAQQFSDYHSELNMSSLELGDSALYFCASSLGNYEQYFGPGTRLTVT.